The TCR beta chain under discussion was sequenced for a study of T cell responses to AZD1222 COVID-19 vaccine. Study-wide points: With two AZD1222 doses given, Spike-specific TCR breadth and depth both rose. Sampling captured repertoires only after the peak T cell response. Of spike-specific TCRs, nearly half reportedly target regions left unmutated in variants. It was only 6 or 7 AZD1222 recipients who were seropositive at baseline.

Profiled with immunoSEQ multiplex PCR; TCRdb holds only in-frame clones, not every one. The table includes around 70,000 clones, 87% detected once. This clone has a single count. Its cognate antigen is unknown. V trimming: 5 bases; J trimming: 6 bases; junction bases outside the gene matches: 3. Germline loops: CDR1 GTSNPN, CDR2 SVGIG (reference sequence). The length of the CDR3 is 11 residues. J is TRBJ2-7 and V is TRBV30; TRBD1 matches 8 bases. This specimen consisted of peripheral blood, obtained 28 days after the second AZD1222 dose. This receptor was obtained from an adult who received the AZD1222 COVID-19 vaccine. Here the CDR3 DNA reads TGTGCCTGGCGGCAGGGGGCCGAGCAGTACTTC. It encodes CAWRQGAEQYF.